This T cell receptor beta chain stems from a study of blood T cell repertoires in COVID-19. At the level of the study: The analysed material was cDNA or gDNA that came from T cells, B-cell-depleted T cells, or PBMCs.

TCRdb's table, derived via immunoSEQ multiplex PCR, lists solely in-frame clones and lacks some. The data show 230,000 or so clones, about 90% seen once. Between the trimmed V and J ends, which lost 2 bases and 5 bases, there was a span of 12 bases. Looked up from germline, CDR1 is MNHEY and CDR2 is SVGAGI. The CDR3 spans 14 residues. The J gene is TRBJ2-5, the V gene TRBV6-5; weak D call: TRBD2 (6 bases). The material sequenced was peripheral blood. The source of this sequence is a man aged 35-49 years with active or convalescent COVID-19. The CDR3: CASSYGPGVETQYF. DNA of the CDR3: TGTGCCAGCAGTTACGGGCCGGGGGTGGAGACCCAGTACTTC.